The 31 T cell receptor beta chains below all came from one sample that was sequenced in a study of cytomegalovirus exposure and HLA in healthy donors. PCR primers comprised 60 Vbeta and 13 Jbeta primers. TCRdb's table, derived via immunoSEQ multiplex PCR, lists solely in-frame clones and lacks some. In total, the table holds some 130,000 clones. The source material was PBMCs. The receptor set was obtained from a woman in her forties in good health and CMV-seropositive.

The chain is built from TRBV15 and TRBJ2-3; maybe TRBD2 (5 bases). V lost 0 bases to trimming and J lost 4 bases, with 11 bases between them. CDR1 and CDR2 (germline): LNHNV, YYDKDF (reference sequence). This CDR3 has 15 residues. The CDR3 spells CATSRDRDISDTQYF. CDR3 coding DNA: TGTGCCACCAGCAGAGATCGGGATATTTCAGATACGCAGTATTTT.

The chain employs TRBV7-2 and TRBJ1-5, with D perhaps TRBD1 (5 bases). Trimming removed 5 bases at V and 3 bases at J, with 20 bases between. This CDR3 region has 17 residues. Germline V lookup: CDR1 SGHTA, CDR2 FQGNSA. The CDR3 here is CASSAGPGRNNNQPQHF. The CDR3, as DNA: TGTGCCAGCAGCGCTGGGCCAGGGAGGAATAACAATCAGCCCCAGCATTTT.

The chain uses TRBV6-1 and TRBJ2-7; D may be TRBD2 (5 bases). This CDR3 region has 14 residues. CDR1 and CDR2 from the germline V gene are MNHNS and SASEGT. Trimming removed 2 bases from V and 3 bases from J, with 11 bases in between. The CDR3 DNA reads as TGTGCCAGCAGTGAAAGTTACGGGAACTACGAGCAGTACTTC. It is translated as CASSESYGNYEQYF.

The gene calls are TRBV7-2 and TRBJ1-5; possibly TRBD1 for D (6 bases). CDR1 SGHTA and CDR2 FQGNSA come from the germline V gene. The V and J ends lost 5 bases and 7 bases respectively, with 12 bases between them. The CDR3 is 13 residues long. Here the CDR3 DNA reads TGTGCCAGCAGCCCAAAAGACAGGCAGCCCCAGCATTTT. Encoded protein: CASSPKDRQPQHF. The whole variable domain, filled in from reference TRBV7-2 and TRBJ1-5, reads GAGVSQSPSNKVTEKGKDVELRCDPISGHTALYWYRQSLGQGLEFLIYFQGNSAPDKSGLPSDRFSAERTGGSVSTLTIQRTQQEDSAVYLCASSPKDRQPQHFGDGTRLSIL.

The genes are TRBV15 and TRBJ2-7, with 7 nucleotides matching TRBD2. The V and J ends lost 6 bases and 4 bases, in that order; junction bases with no gene match: 12. Germline assignment: CDR1 LNHNV and CDR2 YYDKDF (reference sequence). The CDR3 totals 15 residues. The CDR3 loop reads CATRDVGGNIYEQYF. DNA of the CDR3: TGTGCCACCAGGGATGTGGGAGGGAACATATACGAGCAGTACTTC.

This chain uses TRBV29-1 with TRBJ2-2; D gene uncertain. The CDR3 loop spans 13 amino acids. V was pared by 4 bases and J by 1 base, with 7 bases between. Germline CDR1 is SQVTM and CDR2 is ANQGSEA. The CDR3 spells CSVVLVNTGELFF. The CDR3 DNA is TGCAGCGTTGTACTCGTGAACACCGGGGAGCTGTTTTTT.

On this clone: Other DNA sequences of this sample code for an identical CDR3. The rearrangement links TRBV9 to TRBJ2-3; 9 bases match TRBD2. CDR3 length equals 16 residues. J gave up 2 bases and V 0 bases, and 4 bases lay outside the gene matches. Per the germline V gene, CDR1 is SGDLS and CDR2 is YYNGEE. The CDR3 reads CASSVGLAGNTDTQYF. The CDR3 DNA reads as TGTGCCAGCAGCGTAGGTCTAGCGGGAAACACAGATACGCAGTATTTT.

This chain uses TRBV6-1 with TRBJ1-5, with D perhaps TRBD1 (6 bases). Germline values: CDR1 MNHNS, CDR2 SASEGT. The V gene lost 8 bases and the J gene lost 11 bases, with 25 bases spanning the gap. The CDR3 contains 15 residues. The CDR3 sequence is CASLPDGGAFGAQHF. CDR3 DNA: TGTGCCAGCCTCCCGGACGGGGGGGCCTTTGGGGCCCAGCATTTT.

V gene TRBV7-3 combines with J gene TRBJ2-5; 10 bases match TRBD2. After removal of 1 base from V and 0 bases from J, the junction contained 8 bases not matched to a gene. Germline V gives CDR1 SGHTA, CDR2 FQGTGA. The length of the CDR3 is 18 residues. DNA for the CDR3: TGTGCCAGCAGCTTAAACTTGGTAGCGGGAGGACACCAAGAGACCCAGTACTTC. Translation gives CASSLNLVAGGHQETQYF.

The rearrangement joins TRBV30 to TRBJ2-7, with 9 bases aligning to TRBD1. The junction had 6 bases not matched to a gene; V was cut back by 3 bases and J by 3 bases. The CDR3 runs 14 residues. Germline CDR1 is GTSNPN and CDR2 is SVGIG (reference sequence). The CDR3 spells CAWSQQGALYEQYF. The CDR3 DNA is TGTGCCTGGAGCCAACAGGGGGCTCTCTACGAGCAGTACTTC.

The chain employs TRBV14 and TRBJ2-1; D gene unclear. CDR3 length: 15 amino acids. V lost 3 bases, J lost 8 bases, and 17 bases lay in between. CDR1 SGHDN and CDR2 FVKESK come from the germline V gene. CDR3 amino acids: CASSQPGSLIHEQFF. The CDR3, as DNA: TGTGCCAGCAGCCAGCCAGGATCCCTCATCCATGAGCAGTTCTTC.

The chain recombines TRBV19 with TRBJ1-1, with TRBD1 matching over 8 bases. Germline CDR1 reads LNHDA; CDR2 reads SQIVND (reference sequence). J gave up 0 bases and V 5 bases, and 2 bases lay outside the gene matches. This CDR3 region has 14 residues. The CDR3 region is CASSETGVNTEAFF. DNA for the CDR3: TGTGCCAGTAGTGAGACAGGGGTGAACACTGAAGCTTTCTTT.

The chain has TRBV7-3 and TRBJ2-5; the D gene is possibly TRBD1 (6 bases). The CDR3 extends over 13 amino acids. V was cut by 5 bases and J by 5 bases, with 12 bases left in between. Germline CDR1 SGHTA, CDR2 FQGTGA. CDR3: CASSPGAAETQYF. The CDR3 DNA reads TGTGCCAGCAGCCCAGGGGCGGCGGAGACCCAGTACTTC.

The chain is built from TRBV5-1 and TRBJ2-7, with D unclear. This CDR3 spans 15 amino acids. Germline CDR1 is SGHRS and CDR2 is YFSETQ. The V and J ends lost 4 bases and 7 bases respectively, with 21 bases between them. The CDR3 nucleotides are TGCGCCAGCAGCGCAGGCTTGGGCCAAAATGGGGAGCAGTACTTC. Amino acid sequence: CASSAGLGQNGEQYF.

The rearrangement links TRBV28 to TRBJ2-1, with 8 bases aligning to TRBD2. V shed 7 bases and J 3 bases; nucleotides not matched to a gene: 2. The CDR3 extends over 13 amino acids. From germline, CDR1 is MDHEN and CDR2 SYDVKM. The CDR3 sequence: CASKAGGYNEQFF. CDR3 in DNA: TGTGCCAGCAAGGCGGGGGGCTACAATGAGCAGTTCTTC. The full variable domain, completed using reference TRBV28 and TRBJ2-1, is DVKVTQSSRYLVKRTGEKVFLECVQDMDHENMFWYRQDPGLGLRLIYFSYDVKMKEKGDIPEGYSVSREKKERFSLILESASTNQTSMYLCASKAGGYNEQFFGPGTRLTVL.

The gene calls are TRBV7-3 and TRBJ2-1; 14 bases match TRBD2. The CDR3 is made up of 20 amino acids. Germline V gene lookup returns CDR1 SGHTA and CDR2 FQGTGA. Trimming took 4 bases from V and 10 from J; bases not matched to a gene: 21. The CDR3 sequence: CASSSTAGTSGSVINREQFF. CDR3 coding DNA: TGTGCCAGCAGCTCTACCGCCGGGACTAGCGGGAGTGTAATCAACAGGGAGCAGTTCTTC.

The DNA of the CDR3 is TGTGCCATCAACAGGGTGCCGGATGGCTACACCTTC. The encoded protein is CAINRVPDGYTF. The V and J genes are TRBV10-3 and TRBJ1-2, with D tentatively TRBD1 (6 bases). Germline loops: CDR1 ENHRY, CDR2 SYGVKD. The CDR3 is 12 residues long. V was pared by 7 bases and J by 6 bases, with 12 bases between.

The rearrangement links TRBV9 to TRBJ2-1, with 8 bases aligning to TRBD2. This CDR3 spans 15 amino acids. The germline V gene has CDR1 SGDLS and CDR2 YYNGEE. V lost 2 bases, J lost 2 bases, and 3 bases stayed unmatched. Here the CDR3 reads CASSVSGAPYNEQFF. Written as DNA, the CDR3 is TGTGCCAGCAGCGTTAGCGGGGCCCCCTACAATGAGCAGTTCTTC.

The rearrangement links TRBV2 to TRBJ2-7; 8 bases are a match to TRBD2. The V gene's germline CDR1 is SNHLY and CDR2 FYNNEI. This CDR3 region has 15 residues. V trimming: 2 bases; J trimming: 7 bases; junction bases outside the gene matches: 10. CDR3: CASSERLAGLGEQYF. The CDR3 DNA follows: TGTGCCAGCAGTGAACGGCTAGCGGGTCTGGGAGAGCAGTACTTC.

This chain links TRBV10-3 with TRBJ1-5; D ambiguous. Germline V lookup: CDR1 ENHRY, CDR2 SYGVKD. CDR3 length: 15 residues. V lost 6 bases, J lost 0 bases, and 12 bases lay in between. CDR3 sequence reads: CAIRSNQDSNQPQHF. DNA of the CDR3: TGTGCCATCAGATCTAATCAGGATAGCAATCAGCCCCAGCATTTT.

The chain couples TRBV4-1 to TRBJ2-2; 8 bases match TRBD2. Germline V CDR1 and CDR2: MGHRA, YSYEKL. This CDR3 spans 18 amino acids. The V and J ends lost 2 bases and 6 bases, in that order; junction bases with no gene match: 14. As DNA, the CDR3 is TGCGCCAGCAGCCAAACCATGAGCGGGAGTTCATGGGCCGGGGAGCTGTTTTTT. The encoded protein is CASSQTMSGSSWAGELFF.

V usage is TRBV12-5 and J usage is TRBJ2-1; no reliable D call. Trimming pared 2 bases from V and 0 bases from J, leaving 5 bases between. The CDR3 sequence is 14 residues long. Germline-derived CDR1 and CDR2 are LGHNT and FRNRAP. The CDR3 spells CASGLTTSYNEQFF. DNA of the CDR3: TGTGCTAGTGGTTTGACTACCTCCTACAATGAGCAGTTCTTC.

V is TRBV11-2 and J is TRBJ2-7; D may be TRBD2 (6 bases). Trimming took off 4 bases at V and 0 bases at J, with 13 bases between the two ends. The germline V gene encodes CDR1 SGHAT and CDR2 FQNNGV. The CDR3 totals 15 residues. The DNA of the CDR3 is TGTGCCAGCAGCTCTTTAGCGGTGATCTCCTACGAGCAGTACTTC. Encoded protein: CASSSLAVISYEQYF.

In regard to this clone: The junction does not match germline at one end; this may be a read error. V gene TRBV5-1 combines with J gene TRBJ2-5; 8 bases align to TRBD2. The CDR3 totals 14 residues. Germline values: CDR1 SGHRS, CDR2 YFSETQ. CDR3 nucleotides: TGCGCCAGCAGTTTCGGACGGGGGGGGGAGACCCGGTACTTC. This gives the protein CASSFGRGGETRYF.

The chain is built from TRBV27 and TRBJ2-7; 8 bases are shared with TRBD2. CDR3 length equals 17 residues. The J segment lost 0 bases and the V segment lost 2 bases, leaving 9 bases of the junction unmatched. CDR1 is MNHEY, CDR2 SMNVEV, per germline (reference sequence). The CDR3 nucleotides read TGTGCCAGCAGTTTAGGACGGCTAGCGGGTTTCTCCTACGAGCAGTACTTC. Translating gives CASSLGRLAGFSYEQYF.

The CDR3 spells CSVEFLEANTGELFF. The DNA for the CDR3 is TGCAGCGTAGAGTTTTTGGAGGCCAACACCGGGGAGCTGTTTTTT. This chain joins TRBV29-1 and TRBJ2-2; a weak D match, TRBD2 (5 bases). The length of the CDR3 is 15 residues. V shed 6 bases and J shed 2 bases, with 16 bases lying between them. Germline lookup yields CDR1 SQVTM and CDR2 ANQGSEA.

The chain uses TRBV2 and TRBJ2-1, with 11 bases that match TRBD2. The CDR3 length is 19 residues. Per the germline V gene, CDR1 is SNHLY and CDR2 is FYNNEI. The J segment lost 5 bases and the V segment lost 0 bases, leaving 12 bases of the junction unmatched. CDR3 DNA: TGTGCCAGCAGTGAAGCGCCTGGACTAGCGGGCCCAAGGAACAATGAGCAGTTCTTC. Its protein is CASSEAPGLAGPRNNEQFF.

The rearrangement links TRBV9 to TRBJ2-3, with 7 bases lining up with TRBD2. Germline CDR1 and CDR2: SGDLS and YYNGEE. The CDR3 totals 18 residues. The V and J ends lost 0 bases and 6 bases, in that order; junction bases with no gene match: 16. The CDR3 sequence: CASSVASSAGLPRDTQYF. Here the CDR3 DNA reads TGTGCCAGCAGCGTAGCTTCATCAGCGGGGCTGCCCCGGGATACGCAGTATTTT.

The chain is built from TRBV6-1 and TRBJ1-2; 7 bases align to TRBD1. The CDR3 runs to 15 residues. Germline-derived CDR1 and CDR2 are MNHNS and SASEGT. J gave up 3 bases and V 4 bases, and 8 bases lay outside the gene matches. The CDR3 DNA reads as TGTGCCAGCAGTGCTGACAGGGAGGTAGACTATGGCTACACCTTC. This gives the protein CASSADREVDYGYTF.

V gene TRBV29-1 combines with J gene TRBJ2-5; no clear D. Trimming removed 4 bases at V and 5 bases at J, with 8 bases between. CDR1 is SQVTM, CDR2 ANQGSEA, per germline. This CDR3 has 11 residues. The CDR3 is CSVAHTETQYF. CDR3 DNA: TGCAGCGTTGCCCATACTGAGACCCAGTACTTC.

For the CDR3, the DNA is TGTGCCAGCAGCTCACCACAGAATTTGAACACTGAAGCTTTCTTT. Encoded protein: CASSSPQNLNTEAFF. The rearrangement uses TRBV5-4 and TRBJ1-1, with D unresolved. V shed 3 bases and J shed 0 bases, with 12 bases lying between them. The CDR3 runs to 15 residues. Germline lookup yields CDR1 SGHNT and CDR2 YYREEE (reference sequence).